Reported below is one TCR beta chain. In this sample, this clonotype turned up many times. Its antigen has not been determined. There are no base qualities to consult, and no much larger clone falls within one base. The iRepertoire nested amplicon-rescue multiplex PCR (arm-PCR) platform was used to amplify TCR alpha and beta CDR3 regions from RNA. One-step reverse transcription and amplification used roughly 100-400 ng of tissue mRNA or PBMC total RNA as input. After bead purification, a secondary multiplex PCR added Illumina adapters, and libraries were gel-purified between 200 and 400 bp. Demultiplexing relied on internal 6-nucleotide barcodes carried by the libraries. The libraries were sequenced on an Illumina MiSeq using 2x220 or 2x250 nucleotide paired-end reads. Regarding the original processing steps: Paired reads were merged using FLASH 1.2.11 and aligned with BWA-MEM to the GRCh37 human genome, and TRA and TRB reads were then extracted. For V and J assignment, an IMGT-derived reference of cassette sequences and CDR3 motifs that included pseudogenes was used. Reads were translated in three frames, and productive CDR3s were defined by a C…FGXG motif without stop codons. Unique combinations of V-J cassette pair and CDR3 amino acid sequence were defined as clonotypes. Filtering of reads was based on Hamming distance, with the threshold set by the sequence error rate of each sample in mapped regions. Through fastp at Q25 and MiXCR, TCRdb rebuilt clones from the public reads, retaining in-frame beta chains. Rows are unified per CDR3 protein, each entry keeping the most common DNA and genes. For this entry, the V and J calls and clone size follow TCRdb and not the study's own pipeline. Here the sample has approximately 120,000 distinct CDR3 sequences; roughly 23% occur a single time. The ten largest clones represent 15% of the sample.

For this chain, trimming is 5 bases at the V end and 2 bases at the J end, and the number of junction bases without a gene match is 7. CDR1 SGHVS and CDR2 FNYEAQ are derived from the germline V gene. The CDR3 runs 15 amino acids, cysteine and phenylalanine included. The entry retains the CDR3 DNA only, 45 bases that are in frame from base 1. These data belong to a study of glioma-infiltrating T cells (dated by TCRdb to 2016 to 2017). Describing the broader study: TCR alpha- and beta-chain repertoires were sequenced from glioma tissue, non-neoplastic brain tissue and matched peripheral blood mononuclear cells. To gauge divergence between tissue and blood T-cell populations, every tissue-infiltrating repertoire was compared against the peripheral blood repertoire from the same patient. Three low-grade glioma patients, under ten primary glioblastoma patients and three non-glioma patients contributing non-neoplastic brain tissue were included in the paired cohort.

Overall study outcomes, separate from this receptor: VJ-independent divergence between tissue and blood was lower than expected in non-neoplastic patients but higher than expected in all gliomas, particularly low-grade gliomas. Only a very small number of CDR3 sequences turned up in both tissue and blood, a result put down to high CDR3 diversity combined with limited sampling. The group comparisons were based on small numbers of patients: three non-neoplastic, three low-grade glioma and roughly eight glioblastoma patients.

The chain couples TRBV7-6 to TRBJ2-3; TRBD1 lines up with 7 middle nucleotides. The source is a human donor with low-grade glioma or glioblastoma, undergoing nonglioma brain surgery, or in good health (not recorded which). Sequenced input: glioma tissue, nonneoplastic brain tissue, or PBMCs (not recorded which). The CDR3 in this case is CASSPQTGFTDTQYF. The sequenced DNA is TGTGCCAGCAGCCCTCAGACAGGGTTCACAGATACGCAGTATTTT.